This TCR beta chain was captured by sequencing in a study of blood T cell repertoires in COVID-19. The CDR3 covers 11 residues. Deletions cut 7 bases from V and 6 bases from J, with 10 bases between. Germline V gives CDR1 DFQATT, CDR2 SNEGSKA (reference sequence). TCRdb's copy holds only in-frame clones and misses some; the assay was immunoSEQ multiplex PCR. The data hold around 260,000 clones, with roughly 90% observed a single time. The rearrangement joins TRBV20-1 to TRBJ2-1; D is possibly TRBD2 (6 bases). The sample comprised peripheral blood. This sequence originates from a woman aged 30 to 39 with active or convalescent COVID-19. The CDR3 sequence: CSVPGGNEQFF. The CDR3 coding sequence is TGCAGTGTTCCCGGGGGCAATGAGCAGTTCTTC.